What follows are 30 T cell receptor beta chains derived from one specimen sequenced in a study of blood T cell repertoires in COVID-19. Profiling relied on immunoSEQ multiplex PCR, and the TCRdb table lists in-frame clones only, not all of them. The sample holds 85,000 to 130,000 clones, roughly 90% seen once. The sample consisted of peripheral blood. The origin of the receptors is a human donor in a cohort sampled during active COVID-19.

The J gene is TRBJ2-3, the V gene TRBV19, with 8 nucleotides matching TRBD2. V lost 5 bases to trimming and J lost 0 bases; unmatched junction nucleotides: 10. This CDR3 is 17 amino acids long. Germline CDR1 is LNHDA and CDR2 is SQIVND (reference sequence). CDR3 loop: CASSPPRGASSTDTQYF. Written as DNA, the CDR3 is TGTGCCAGTAGTCCGCCGCGGGGGGCCTCTAGCACAGATACGCAGTATTTT.

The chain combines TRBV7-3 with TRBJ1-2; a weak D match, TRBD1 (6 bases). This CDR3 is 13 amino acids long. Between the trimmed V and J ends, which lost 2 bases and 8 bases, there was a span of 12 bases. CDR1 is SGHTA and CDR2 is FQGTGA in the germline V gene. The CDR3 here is CASSLHRASGYTF. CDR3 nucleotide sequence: TGTGCCAGCAGCTTACACAGGGCGTCAGGCTACACCTTC.

CDR3 residues: CASSLGRGENRDTQYF. CDR3 nucleotide sequence: TGTGCCAGCAGCTTGGGGAGGGGCGAGAATCGAGATACGCAGTATTTT. This chain links TRBV11-3 with TRBJ2-3, with 7 bases matching TRBD2. The CDR3 totals 16 residues. V was pared by 3 bases and J by 5 bases, with 11 bases of the junction left unmatched. Germline lookup yields CDR1 SGHNT and CDR2 YENEEA.

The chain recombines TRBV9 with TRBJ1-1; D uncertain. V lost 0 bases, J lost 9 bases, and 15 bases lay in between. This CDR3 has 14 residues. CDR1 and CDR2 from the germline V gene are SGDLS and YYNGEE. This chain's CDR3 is CASSVAGRSRQAFF. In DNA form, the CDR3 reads TGTGCCAGCAGCGTAGCAGGCAGGTCCAGACAAGCTTTCTTT.

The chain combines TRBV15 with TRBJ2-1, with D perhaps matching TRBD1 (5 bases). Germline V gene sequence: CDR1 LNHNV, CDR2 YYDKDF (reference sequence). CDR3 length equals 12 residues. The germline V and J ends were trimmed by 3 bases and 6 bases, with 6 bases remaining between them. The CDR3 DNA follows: TGTGCCACCAGCAGTAGGGGCAATGAGCAGTTCTTC. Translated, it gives CATSSRGNEQFF.

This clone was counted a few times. In DNA form, the CDR3 reads TGTGCCAGTAGTATATCACTAAGCAGCACAGATACGCAGTATTTT. This gives the protein CASSISLSSTDTQYF. V usage is TRBV19 and J usage is TRBJ2-3; D remains unclear. From germline, CDR1 is LNHDA and CDR2 SQIVND (reference sequence). This CDR3 is 15 amino acids long. Trimming pared 2 bases from V and 0 bases from J, leaving 9 bases between. Full variable domain (outside the CDR3, taken from reference TRBV19 and TRBJ2-3): DGGITQSPKYLFRKEGQNVTLSCEQNLNHDAMYWYRQDPGQGLRLIYYSQIVNDFQKGDIAEGYSVSREKKESFPLTVTSAQKNPTAFYLCASSISLSSTDTQYFGPGTRLTVL.

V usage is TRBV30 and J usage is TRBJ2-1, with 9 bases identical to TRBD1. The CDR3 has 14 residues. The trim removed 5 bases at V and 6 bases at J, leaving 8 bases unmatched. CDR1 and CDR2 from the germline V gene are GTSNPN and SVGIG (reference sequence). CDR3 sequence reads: CAWDPGTGRNEQFF. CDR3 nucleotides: TGTGCCTGGGACCCCGGGACAGGGCGCAATGAGCAGTTCTTC.

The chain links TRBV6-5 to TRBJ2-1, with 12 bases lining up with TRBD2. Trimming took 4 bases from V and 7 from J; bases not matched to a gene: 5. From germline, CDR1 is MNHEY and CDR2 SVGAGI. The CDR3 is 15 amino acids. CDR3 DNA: TGTGCCAGCAGTTTCACTAGCGGGGGGTTGAATGAGCAGTTCTTC. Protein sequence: CASSFTSGGLNEQFF.

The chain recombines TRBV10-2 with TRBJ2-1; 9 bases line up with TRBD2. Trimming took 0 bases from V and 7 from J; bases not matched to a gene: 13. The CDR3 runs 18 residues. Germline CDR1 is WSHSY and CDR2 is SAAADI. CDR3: CASSESFGIAGDSNEQFF. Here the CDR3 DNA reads TGCGCCAGCAGTGAGTCCTTCGGGATAGCGGGAGATTCAAATGAGCAGTTCTTC.

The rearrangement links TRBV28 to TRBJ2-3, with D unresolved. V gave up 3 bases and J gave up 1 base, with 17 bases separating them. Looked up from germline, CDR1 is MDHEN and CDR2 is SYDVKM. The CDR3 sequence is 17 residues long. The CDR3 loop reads CASSFDFSVEGTDTQYF. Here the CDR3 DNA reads TGTGCCAGCAGTTTTGACTTCTCGGTGGAAGGCACAGATACGCAGTATTTT. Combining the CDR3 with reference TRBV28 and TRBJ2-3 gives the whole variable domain DVKVTQSSRYLVKRTGEKVFLECVQDMDHENMFWYRQDPGLGLRLIYFSYDVKMKEKGDIPEGYSVSREKKERFSLILESASTNQTSMYLCASSFDFSVEGTDTQYFGPGTRLTVL.

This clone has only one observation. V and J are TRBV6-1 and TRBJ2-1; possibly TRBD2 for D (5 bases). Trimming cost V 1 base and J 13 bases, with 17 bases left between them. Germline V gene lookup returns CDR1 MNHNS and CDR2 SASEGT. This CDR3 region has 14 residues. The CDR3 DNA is TGTGCCAGCAGTGAAGAATGGAGGTTAGAAGGTCAGTTCTTC. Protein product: CASSEEWRLEGQFF.

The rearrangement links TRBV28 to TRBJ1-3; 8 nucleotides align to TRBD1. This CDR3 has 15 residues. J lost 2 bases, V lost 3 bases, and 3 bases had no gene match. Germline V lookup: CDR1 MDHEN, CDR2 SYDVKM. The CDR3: CASSFRTGTGNTIYF. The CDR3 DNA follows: TGTGCCAGCAGTTTTCGGACAGGGACTGGAAACACCATATATTTT.

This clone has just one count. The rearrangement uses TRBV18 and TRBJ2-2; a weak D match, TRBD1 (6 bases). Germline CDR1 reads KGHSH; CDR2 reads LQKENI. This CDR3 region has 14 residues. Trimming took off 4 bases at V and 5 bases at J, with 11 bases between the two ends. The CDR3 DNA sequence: TGTGCCAGCTCACAAACAGGGAAAACCGGGGAGCTGTTTTTT. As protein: CASSQTGKTGELFF.

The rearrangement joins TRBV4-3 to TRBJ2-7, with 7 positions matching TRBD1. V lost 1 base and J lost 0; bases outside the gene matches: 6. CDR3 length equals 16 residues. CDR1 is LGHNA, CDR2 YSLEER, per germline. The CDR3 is CASSQGGTASSYEQYF. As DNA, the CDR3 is TGCGCCAGCAGCCAAGGGGGGACAGCTTCCTCCTACGAGCAGTACTTC.

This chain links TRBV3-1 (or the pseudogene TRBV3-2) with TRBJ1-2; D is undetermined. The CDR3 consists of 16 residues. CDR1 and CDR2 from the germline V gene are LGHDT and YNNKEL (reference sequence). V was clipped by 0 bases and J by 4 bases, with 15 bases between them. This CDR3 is CASSQDDGKAGYGYTF. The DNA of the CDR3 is TGTGCCAGCAGCCAAGATGACGGAAAAGCGGGCTATGGCTACACCTTC.

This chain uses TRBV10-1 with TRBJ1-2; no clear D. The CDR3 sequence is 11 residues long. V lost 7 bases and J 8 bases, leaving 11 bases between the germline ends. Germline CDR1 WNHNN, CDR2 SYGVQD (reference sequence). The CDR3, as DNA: TGCGCCAGCACCAAACAAAAGGGCTACACCTTC. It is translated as CASTKQKGYTF.

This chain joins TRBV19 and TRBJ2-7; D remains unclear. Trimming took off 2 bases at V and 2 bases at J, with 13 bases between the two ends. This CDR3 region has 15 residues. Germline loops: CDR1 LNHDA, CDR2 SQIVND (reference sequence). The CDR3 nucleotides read TGTGCCAGTAGTATAACCGGCAGGTCCACCTACGAGCAGTACTTC. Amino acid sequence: CASSITGRSTYEQYF.

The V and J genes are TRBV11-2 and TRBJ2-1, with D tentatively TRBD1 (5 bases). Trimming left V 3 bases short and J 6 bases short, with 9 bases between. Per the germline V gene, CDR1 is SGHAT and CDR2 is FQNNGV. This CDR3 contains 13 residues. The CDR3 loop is CASSFGGANEQFF. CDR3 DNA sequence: TGTGCCAGCAGCTTTGGTGGGGCCAATGAGCAGTTCTTC.

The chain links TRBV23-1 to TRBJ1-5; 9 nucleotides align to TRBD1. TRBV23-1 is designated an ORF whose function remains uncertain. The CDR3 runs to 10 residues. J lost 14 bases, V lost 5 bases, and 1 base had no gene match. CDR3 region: CASSGTGKHF. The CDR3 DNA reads TGCGCCAGCAGTGGGACAGGGAAGCATTTT.

CDR3 sequence reads: CASSPTELYEQYF. The CDR3 DNA reads as TGTGCCAGCAGTCCGACAGAACTTTACGAGCAGTACTTC. The chain joins TRBV27 to TRBJ2-7, with D possibly matching TRBD1 (5 bases). The CDR3 is made up of 13 amino acids. Trimming shortened V by 5 bases and J by 4 bases, and 12 bases separated the two germline ends. The germline CDR1 and CDR2 sequences are MNHEY and SMNVEV (reference sequence).

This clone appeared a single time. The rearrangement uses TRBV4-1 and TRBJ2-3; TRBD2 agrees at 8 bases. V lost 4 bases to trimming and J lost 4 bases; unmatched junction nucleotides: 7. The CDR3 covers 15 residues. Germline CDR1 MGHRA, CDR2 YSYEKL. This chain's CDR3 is CASSPPAGGSDTQYF. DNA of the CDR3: TGCGCCAGCAGCCCCCCGGCGGGGGGCTCAGATACGCAGTATTTT.

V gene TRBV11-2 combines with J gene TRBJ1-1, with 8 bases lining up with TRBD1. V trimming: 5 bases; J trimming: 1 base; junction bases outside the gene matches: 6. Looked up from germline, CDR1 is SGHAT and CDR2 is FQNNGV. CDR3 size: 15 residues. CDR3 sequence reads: CASSPYRGGNTEAFF. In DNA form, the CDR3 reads TGTGCCAGCAGCCCCTACAGGGGGGGGAACACTGAAGCTTTCTTT. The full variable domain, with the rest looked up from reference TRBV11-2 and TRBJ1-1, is EAGVAQSPRYKIIEKRQSVAFWCNPISGHATLYWYQQILGQGPKLLIQFQNNGVVDDSQLPKDRFSAERLKGVDSTLKIQPAKLEDSAVYLCASSPYRGGNTEAFFGQGTRLTVV.

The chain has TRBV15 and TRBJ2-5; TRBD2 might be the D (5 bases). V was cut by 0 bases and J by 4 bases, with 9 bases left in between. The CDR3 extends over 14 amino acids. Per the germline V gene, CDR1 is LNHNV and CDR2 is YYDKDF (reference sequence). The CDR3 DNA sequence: TGTGCCACCAGCAGAGACCTAGCTACAGAGACCCAGTACTTC. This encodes CATSRDLATETQYF.

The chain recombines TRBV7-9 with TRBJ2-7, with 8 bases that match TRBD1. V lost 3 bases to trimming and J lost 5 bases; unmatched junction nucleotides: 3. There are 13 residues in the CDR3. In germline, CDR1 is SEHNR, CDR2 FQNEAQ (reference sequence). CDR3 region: CASSLTGAHEQYF. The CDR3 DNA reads TGTGCCAGCAGCTTGACAGGGGCCCACGAGCAGTACTTC.

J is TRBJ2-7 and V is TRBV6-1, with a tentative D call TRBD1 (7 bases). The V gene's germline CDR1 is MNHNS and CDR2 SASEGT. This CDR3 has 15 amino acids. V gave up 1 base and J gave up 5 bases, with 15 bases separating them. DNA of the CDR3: TGTGCCAGCAGTGAAGTAGGTACCAGGGGGGACGAGCAGTACTTC. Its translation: CASSEVGTRGDEQYF.

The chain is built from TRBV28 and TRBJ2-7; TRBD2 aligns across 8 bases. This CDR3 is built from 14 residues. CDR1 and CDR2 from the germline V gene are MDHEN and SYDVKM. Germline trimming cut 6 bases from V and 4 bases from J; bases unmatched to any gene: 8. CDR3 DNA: TGTGCCAGCAGCGACCGGGAGGGCCGTTACGAGCAGTACTTC. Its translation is CASSDREGRYEQYF.

This CDR3 is CASSFGGGSYNEQFF. The CDR3 nucleotides are TGTGCCAGCAGCTTTGGCGGGGGATCCTACAATGAGCAGTTCTTC. The gene calls are TRBV5-5 and TRBJ2-1, with TRBD2 matching 7 bases. After removal of 2 bases from V and 1 base from J, the junction contained 3 bases not matched to a gene. CDR3 size: 15 residues. CDR1 is SGHKS, CDR2 YYEKEE, per germline (reference sequence).

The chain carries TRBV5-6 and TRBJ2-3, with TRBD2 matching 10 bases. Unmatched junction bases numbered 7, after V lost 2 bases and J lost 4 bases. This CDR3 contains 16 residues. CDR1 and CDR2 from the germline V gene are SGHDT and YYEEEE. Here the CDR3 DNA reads TGTGCCAGCAGCTTTTTAACTAGCGGGGTAGCAGATACGCAGTATTTT. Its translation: CASSFLTSGVADTQYF. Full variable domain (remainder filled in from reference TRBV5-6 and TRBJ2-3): DAGVTQSPTHLIKTRGQQVTLRCSPKSGHDTVSWYQQALGQGPQFIFQYYEEEERQRGNFPDRFSGHQFPNYSSELNVNALLLGDSALYLCASSFLTSGVADTQYFGPGTRLTVL.

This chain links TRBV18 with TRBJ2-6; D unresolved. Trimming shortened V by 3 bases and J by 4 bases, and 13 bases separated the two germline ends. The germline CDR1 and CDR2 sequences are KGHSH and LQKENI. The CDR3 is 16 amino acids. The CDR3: CASSPSFPPGANVLTF. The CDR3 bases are TGTGCCAGCTCACCCTCGTTCCCCCCGGGGGCCAACGTCCTGACTTTC.

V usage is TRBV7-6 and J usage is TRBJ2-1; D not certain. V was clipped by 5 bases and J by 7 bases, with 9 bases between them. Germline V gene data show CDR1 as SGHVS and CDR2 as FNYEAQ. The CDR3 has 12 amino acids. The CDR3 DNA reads TGTGCCAGCAGCCCAGGAACGAATGAGCAGTTCTTC. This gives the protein CASSPGTNEQFF.